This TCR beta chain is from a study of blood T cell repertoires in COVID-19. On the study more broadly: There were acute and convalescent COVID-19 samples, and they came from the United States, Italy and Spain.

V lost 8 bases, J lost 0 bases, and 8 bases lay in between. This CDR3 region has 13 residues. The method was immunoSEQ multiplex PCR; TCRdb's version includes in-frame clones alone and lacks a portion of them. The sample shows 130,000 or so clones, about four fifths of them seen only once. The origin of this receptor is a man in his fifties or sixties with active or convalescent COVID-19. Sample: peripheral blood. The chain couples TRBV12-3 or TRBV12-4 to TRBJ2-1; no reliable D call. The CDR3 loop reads CASGPISYNEQFF. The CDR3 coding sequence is TGTGCCAGCGGGCCAATCTCCTACAATGAGCAGTTCTTC.